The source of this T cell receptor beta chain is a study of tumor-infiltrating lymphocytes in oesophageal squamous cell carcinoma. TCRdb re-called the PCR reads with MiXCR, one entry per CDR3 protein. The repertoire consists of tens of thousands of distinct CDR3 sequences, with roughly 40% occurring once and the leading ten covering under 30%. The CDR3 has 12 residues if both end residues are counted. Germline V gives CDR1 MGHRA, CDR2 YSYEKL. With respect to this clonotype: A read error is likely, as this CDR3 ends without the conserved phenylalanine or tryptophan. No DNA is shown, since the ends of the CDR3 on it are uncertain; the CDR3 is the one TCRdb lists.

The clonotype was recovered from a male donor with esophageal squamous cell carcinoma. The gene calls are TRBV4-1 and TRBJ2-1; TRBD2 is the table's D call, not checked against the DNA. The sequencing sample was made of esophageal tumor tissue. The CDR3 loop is CASSQGEQGLAG.